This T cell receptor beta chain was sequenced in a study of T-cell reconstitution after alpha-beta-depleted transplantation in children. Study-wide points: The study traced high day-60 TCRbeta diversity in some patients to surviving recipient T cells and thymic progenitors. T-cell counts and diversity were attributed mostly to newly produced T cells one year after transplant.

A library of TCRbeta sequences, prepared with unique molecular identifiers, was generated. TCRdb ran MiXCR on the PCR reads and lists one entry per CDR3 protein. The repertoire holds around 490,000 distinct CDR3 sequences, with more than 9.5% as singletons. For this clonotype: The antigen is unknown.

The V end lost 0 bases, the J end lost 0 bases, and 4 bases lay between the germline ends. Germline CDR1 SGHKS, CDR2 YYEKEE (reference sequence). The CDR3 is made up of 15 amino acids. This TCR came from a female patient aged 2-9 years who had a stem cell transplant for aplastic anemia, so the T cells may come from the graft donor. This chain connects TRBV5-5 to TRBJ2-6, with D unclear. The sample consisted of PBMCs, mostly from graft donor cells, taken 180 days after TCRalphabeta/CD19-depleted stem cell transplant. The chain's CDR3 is CASSLVVSGANVLTF. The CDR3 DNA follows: TGTGCCAGCAGCTTGGTCGTCTCTGGGGCCAACGTCCTGACTTTC.